These 21 T cell receptor beta chains share one sample of origin, sequenced in a study of beta chain features in type 1 diabetes. Study-level points and caveats: Type 1 diabetes patients had TCRB CDR3s that were shorter (moderately but significantly so) in all four CD4+ subsets.

Their recognized antigens are unknown. The study reverse transcribed the entire isolated RNA, so it sequenced expressed TCRB transcripts. Profiled with immunoSEQ multiplex PCR; TCRdb holds only in-frame clones, not every one. The table records about 340,000 clones, around 8.5% of them present only once. Sequenced input: central memory CD4+ T cells from blood. Receptor source: a man aged 30-40 years with type 1 diabetes.

The V and J genes are TRBV7-2 and TRBJ1-1; D is unclear. This CDR3 is 16 amino acids long. The germline gives CDR1 SGHTA, CDR2 FQGNSA. V was shortened by 1 base and J by 1 base, with 13 bases between the two germline ends. In nucleotides, the CDR3 is TGTGCCAGCAGCTTAGAAGTTAGTTCCTCGAACACTGAAGCTTTCTTT. Translated: CASSLEVSSSNTEAFF.

This clone was counted at least ten times. This chain uses TRBV5-1 with TRBJ1-1, with 7 bases lining up with TRBD1. Germline trimming cut 4 bases from V and 9 bases from J; bases unmatched to any gene: 18. In germline, CDR1 is SGHRS, CDR2 YFSETQ. The CDR3 is 16 residues long. The DNA for the CDR3 is TGCGCCAGCAGCCCTGGGACAGTTGGTCAGGCCGGCCAAGCTTTCTTT. This translates into CASSPGTVGQAGQAFF.

The gene calls are TRBV5-6 and TRBJ2-7; 7 bases agree with TRBD1. Germline values: CDR1 SGHDT, CDR2 YYEEEE. The J segment lost 10 bases and the V segment lost 5 bases, leaving 12 bases of the junction unmatched. The CDR3 extends over 13 amino acids. The CDR3 nucleotides read TGTGCCAGCAGGCCCCGAGACAGGGTCGTACAGTACTTC. Protein: CASRPRDRVVQYF.

The chain is built from TRBV28 and TRBJ2-3; the D is unclear. The CDR3 contains 14 residues. CDR1 is MDHEN and CDR2 is SYDVKM in the germline V gene. Trimming pared 3 bases from V and 1 base from J, leaving 8 bases between. The CDR3 protein is CASSLTPGTDTQYF. DNA for the CDR3: TGTGCCAGCAGTTTGACACCTGGCACAGATACGCAGTATTTT.

This clone has just a few counts. CDR3 nucleotide sequence: TGTGCCAGCAGTACGGCACAGCTGAACACTGAAGCTTTCTTT. Translating it yields CASSTAQLNTEAFF. The chain has TRBV6-5 and TRBJ1-1; D is ambiguous. V lost 5 bases and J lost 0, with 10 bases in between. The germline V gene encodes CDR1 MNHEY and CDR2 SVGAGI. The CDR3 runs 14 residues.

This clone was detected only a few times. The CDR3, as DNA: TGCAGCGTGGAAAGGACTAGCGGATACACAGATACGCAGTATTTT. The encoded protein is CSVERTSGYTDTQYF. The chain recombines TRBV29-1 with TRBJ2-3; the match to TRBD2 covers 10 bases. The CDR3 is 15 amino acids. V was clipped by 6 bases and J by 2 bases; unmatched bases: 8. In germline, CDR1 is SQVTM, CDR2 ANQGSEA.

The chain is built from TRBV10-3 and TRBJ1-1; 9 bases are shared with TRBD1. Germline assignment: CDR1 ENHRY and CDR2 SYGVKD. The CDR3 loop spans 15 amino acids. The ends lost 6 bases at V and 1 base at J; junction bases unmatched: 6. The CDR3 sequence is CAIRPSQGANTEAFF. For the CDR3, the DNA is TGTGCCATCAGGCCCTCACAGGGGGCGAACACTGAAGCTTTCTTT.

V usage is TRBV21-1 and J usage is TRBJ2-3. TRBV21-1 is marked as a pseudogene. CDR3 length equals 14 residues. The CDR3: CASSPPDSTDTQYF. CDR3 in DNA: TGTGCCAGCAGCCCCCCTGACAGCACAGATACGCAGTATTTT.

This clone has a handful of counts. The chain recombines TRBV6-5 with TRBJ2-5; D is uncertain. This CDR3 comprises 11 residues. Trimming removed 3 bases from V and 5 bases from J, with 4 bases in between. Germline V lookup: CDR1 MNHEY, CDR2 SVGAGI. DNA for the CDR3: TGTGCCAGCAGTTATCATGAGACCCAGTACTTC. Translation gives CASSYHETQYF.

This clone has more than one count but fewer than ten. The genes are TRBV25-1 and TRBJ1-6; 10 nucleotides agree with TRBD1. Germline-derived CDR1 and CDR2 are MGHDK and SYGVNS. This CDR3 spans 16 amino acids. V lost 2 bases to trimming and J lost 7 bases; unmatched junction nucleotides: 5. The CDR3 sequence: CASSERQGARNSPLHF. In DNA form, the CDR3 reads TGTGCCAGCAGTGAACGACAGGGGGCAAGGAATTCACCCCTCCACTTT.

This chain joins TRBV4-3 and TRBJ1-6; maybe TRBD1 (6 bases). This CDR3 spans 14 amino acids. Germline CDR1 is LGHNA and CDR2 is YSLEER. Trimming took off 4 bases at V and 7 bases at J, with 11 bases between the two ends. The CDR3 DNA reads TGCGCCAGCAGCCTATGGACAGCAAATTCACCCCTCCACTTT. It specifies CASSLWTANSPLHF.

This clone was seen more than once but under ten times. The chain uses TRBV6-6 and TRBJ1-2; no reliable D call. V shed 5 bases and J shed 5 bases, with 12 bases lying between them. This CDR3 is built from 13 residues. The V gene's germline CDR1 is MNHNY and CDR2 SVGAGI (reference sequence). The CDR3 DNA is TGTGCCAGCAGTCTGGACGGGTTTTATGGCTACACCTTC. Residues: CASSLDGFYGYTF.

This chain joins TRBV5-1 and TRBJ2-5, with 7 nucleotides matching TRBD2. The CDR3 length is 14 residues. V lost 5 bases and J lost 1; bases outside the gene matches: 5. Germline assignment: CDR1 SGHRS and CDR2 YFSETQ. CDR3 residues: CASRATSSQETQYF. In DNA form, the CDR3 reads TGCGCCAGCAGGGCGACTAGCAGCCAAGAGACCCAGTACTTC.

The V call is TRBV6-6, the J call TRBJ1-4, with D hard to call. V was shortened by 0 bases and J by 5 bases, with 10 bases between the two germline ends. The V gene's germline CDR1 is MNHNY and CDR2 SVGAGI (reference sequence). The CDR3 runs to 15 residues. This CDR3 is CASSYSGPLNEKLFF. The DNA of the CDR3 is TGTGCCAGCAGTTACTCAGGGCCTCTCAATGAAAAACTGTTTTTT.

This clone has more than one count but fewer than ten. The chain combines TRBV29-1 with TRBJ2-7, with D uncertain. Germline V gene sequence: CDR1 SQVTM, CDR2 ANQGSEA. With 4 bases removed from V and 5 bases from J, the gap between germline ends came to 18 bases. The CDR3 spans 14 residues. The CDR3 region has the DNA TGCAGCGTTGTCCCCCAGATTCGCGTGAACGAGCAGTACTTC. This codes for CSVVPQIRVNEQYF.

The rearrangement uses TRBV9 and TRBJ2-1, with a weak D call TRBD2 (7 bases). CDR3 size: 16 residues. With 3 bases removed from V and 5 bases from J, the gap between germline ends came to 18 bases. The V gene's germline CDR1 is SGDLS and CDR2 YYNGEE. The CDR3 loop reads CASSAIGGPQNNEQFF. The CDR3 bases are TGTGCCAGCAGCGCCATCGGGGGGCCACAAAACAATGAGCAGTTCTTC.

The chain couples TRBV7-2 to TRBJ1-2; maybe TRBD1 (6 bases). Germline assignment: CDR1 SGHTA and CDR2 FQGNSA. V was cut by 4 bases and J by 3 bases, with 21 bases left in between. The CDR3 loop spans 17 amino acids. DNA of the CDR3: TGTGCCAGCAGCTCCACGCCGCAGGGGATAAGGGACTATGGCTACACCTTC. Translating it yields CASSSTPQGIRDYGYTF.

This clone was picked up a small number of times. The chain recombines TRBV7-6 with TRBJ2-5, with 8 bases identical to TRBD1. The germline V gene has CDR1 SGHVS and CDR2 FNYEAQ. Unmatched junction bases numbered 9, after V lost 5 bases and J lost 4 bases. The CDR3 runs to 15 residues. This chain's CDR3 is CASSHGQGGTETQYF. In DNA, the CDR3 is TGTGCCAGCAGCCACGGACAGGGCGGTACAGAGACCCAGTACTTC.

This clone was counted a few times. J is TRBJ2-1 and V is TRBV2; 7 nucleotides line up with TRBD1. Germline loops: CDR1 SNHLY, CDR2 FYNNEI. The V gene end was trimmed by 7 bases and the J gene end by 8 bases; junction bases not matched to a gene: 5. The length of the CDR3 is 12 residues. The CDR3 loop reads CASTPTGDEQFF. As DNA, the CDR3 is TGTGCCAGCACTCCTACAGGGGATGAGCAGTTCTTC.

The chain employs TRBV28 and TRBJ2-7; 9 nucleotides align to TRBD1. V was clipped by 5 bases and J by 2 bases; unmatched bases: 4. Germline lookup yields CDR1 MDHEN and CDR2 SYDVKM. The CDR3 contains 14 residues. CDR3 in amino acids: CASSTTGGPYEQYF. CDR3 DNA sequence: TGTGCCAGCAGTACAACAGGGGGCCCCTACGAGCAGTACTTC. Based on the CDR3 plus reference TRBV28 and TRBJ2-7, the full variable domain is DVKVTQSSRYLVKRTGEKVFLECVQDMDHENMFWYRQDPGLGLRLIYFSYDVKMKEKGDIPEGYSVSREKKERFSLILESASTNQTSMYLCASSTTGGPYEQYFGPGTRLTVT.

This clone showed up just a few times. This chain links TRBV27 with TRBJ1-6; D ambiguous. Germline V CDR1 and CDR2: MNHEY, SMNVEV (reference sequence). CDR3 length: 15 amino acids. V was clipped by 3 bases and J by 7 bases, with 13 bases between them. CDR3 bases: TGTGCCAGCAGTTTGAGCGGCATTCGGAATTCACCCCTCCACTTT. This codes for CASSLSGIRNSPLHF.